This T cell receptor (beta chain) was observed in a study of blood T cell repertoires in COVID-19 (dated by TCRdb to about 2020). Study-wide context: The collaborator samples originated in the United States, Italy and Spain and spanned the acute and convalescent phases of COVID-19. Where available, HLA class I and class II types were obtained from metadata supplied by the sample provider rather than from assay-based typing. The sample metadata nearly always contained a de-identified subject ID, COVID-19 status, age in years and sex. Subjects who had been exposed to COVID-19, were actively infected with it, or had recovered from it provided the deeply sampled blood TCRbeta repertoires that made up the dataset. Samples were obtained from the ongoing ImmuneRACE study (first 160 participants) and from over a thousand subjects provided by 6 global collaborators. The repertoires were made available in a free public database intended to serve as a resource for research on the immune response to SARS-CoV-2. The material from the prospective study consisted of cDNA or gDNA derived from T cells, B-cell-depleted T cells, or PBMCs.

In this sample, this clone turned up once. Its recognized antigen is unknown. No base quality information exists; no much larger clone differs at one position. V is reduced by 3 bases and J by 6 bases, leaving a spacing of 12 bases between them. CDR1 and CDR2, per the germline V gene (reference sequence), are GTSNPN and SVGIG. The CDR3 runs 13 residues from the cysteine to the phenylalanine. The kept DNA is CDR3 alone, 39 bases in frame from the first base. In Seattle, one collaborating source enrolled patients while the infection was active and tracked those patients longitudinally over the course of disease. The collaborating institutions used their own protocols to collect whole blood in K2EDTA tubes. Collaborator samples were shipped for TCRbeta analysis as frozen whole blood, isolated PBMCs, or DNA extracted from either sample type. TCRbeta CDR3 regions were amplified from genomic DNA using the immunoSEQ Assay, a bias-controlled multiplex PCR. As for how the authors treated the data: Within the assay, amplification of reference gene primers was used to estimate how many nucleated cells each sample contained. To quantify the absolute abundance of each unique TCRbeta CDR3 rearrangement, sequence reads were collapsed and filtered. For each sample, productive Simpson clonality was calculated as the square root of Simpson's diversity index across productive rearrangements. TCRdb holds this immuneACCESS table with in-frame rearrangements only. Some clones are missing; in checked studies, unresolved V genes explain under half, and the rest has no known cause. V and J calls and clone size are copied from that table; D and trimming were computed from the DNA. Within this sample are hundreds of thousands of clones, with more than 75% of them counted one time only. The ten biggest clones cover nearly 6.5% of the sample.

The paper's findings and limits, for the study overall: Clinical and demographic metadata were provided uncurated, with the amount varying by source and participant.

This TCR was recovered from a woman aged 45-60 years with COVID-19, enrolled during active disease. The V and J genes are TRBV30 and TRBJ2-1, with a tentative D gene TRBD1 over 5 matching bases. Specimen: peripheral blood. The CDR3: CAWSRDVGNEQFF. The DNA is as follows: TGTGCCTGGAGCAGGGATGTGGGCAATGAGCAGTTCTTC.